The 26 T cell receptor beta chains below were found in one sample sequenced in a study of vaccination and CD4 T cells after COVID-19. Treatment meaning: roughly 11-day PBMC culture with coronavirus spike peptide pools or control peptides (ViraFEST assay). Sequencing of the DNA from cultured CD4+ T cells was carried out with the Oncomine TCR Beta short-read assay. TCRdb processed the PCR reads anew with MiXCR; each CDR3 protein has one entry. The table shows under 7,500 distinct CDR3 sequences, with roughly 57% occurring only once. These receptors lack a known antigen. Source material: CD4+ T cells from blood, cultured in vitro. Receptor source: a human donor who had recovered from COVID-19.

The CDR3 region has the DNA TGTGCCAGCAGCTTGGCCCATGGGACTAGCTCCTACGAGCAGTACTTC. Translation: CASSLAHGTSSYEQYF. The rearrangement uses TRBV7-3 and TRBJ2-7; the match to TRBD2 covers 8 bases. The CDR3 loop spans 16 amino acids. Trimming removed 3 bases from V and 0 bases from J; junction bases left unmatched: 7. Germline V CDR1 and CDR2: SGHTA, FQGTGA.

The chain carries TRBV7-2 and TRBJ2-7; D not certain. From germline, CDR1 is SGHTA and CDR2 FQGNSA. Between the trimmed V and J ends, which lost 1 base and 4 bases, there was a span of 5 bases. The CDR3 runs to 12 residues. The CDR3 reads CASSLVGYEQYF. Written as DNA, the CDR3 is TGTGCCAGCAGCTTAGTTGGTTACGAGCAGTACTTC.

This chain uses TRBV28 with TRBJ1-5, with a weak D call TRBD1 (6 bases). The CDR3 runs to 13 residues. With 7 bases removed from V and 3 bases from J, the gap between germline ends came to 10 bases. CDR1 and CDR2 from the germline V gene are MDHEN and SYDVKM. CDR3 residues: CASTQGSNQPQHF. In DNA form, the CDR3 reads TGTGCCAGCACACAGGGCTCCAATCAGCCCCAGCATTTT.

This chain uses TRBV6-5 with TRBJ1-1, with 7 bases that match TRBD1. The CDR3 runs 15 residues. Germline CDR1 and CDR2: MNHEY and SVGAGI. J gave up 0 bases and V 2 bases, and 3 bases lay outside the gene matches. The CDR3 nucleotides are TGTGCCAGCAGTTACCCCGGGACAGTGAACACTGAAGCTTTCTTT. Encoded protein: CASSYPGTVNTEAFF.

V is TRBV6-2 or TRBV6-3 and J is TRBJ1-1, with 8 nucleotides matching TRBD1. The CDR3 loop spans 15 amino acids. The germline CDR1 and CDR2 sequences are MNHEY and SVGEGT. V dropped 6 bases and J dropped 1; count of bases not matched to a gene: 7. The CDR3 here is CASRGRGQTNTEAFF. For the CDR3, the DNA is TGTGCCAGCAGGGGCAGGGGGCAAACGAACACTGAAGCTTTCTTT.

CDR3 sequence: CSALQGPNTEAFF. The CDR3 DNA is TGCAGTGCCCTGCAGGGACCTAACACTGAAGCTTTCTTT. The V gene is TRBV20-1, the J gene TRBJ1-1, with a weak D call TRBD1 (5 bases). V was shortened by 6 bases and J by 2 bases, with 13 bases between the two germline ends. Germline lookup yields CDR1 DFQATT and CDR2 SNEGSKA (reference sequence). The CDR3 consists of 13 residues.

The chain has TRBV6-5 and TRBJ1-2; D not resolved. Looked up from germline, CDR1 is MNHEY and CDR2 is SVGAGI. The CDR3 is 12 amino acids. V lost 4 bases and J 2 bases, leaving 5 bases between the germline ends. This CDR3 is CASSSWNYGYTF. The CDR3 coding sequence is TGTGCCAGCAGTTCTTGGAACTATGGCTACACCTTC.

This clonotype rates as medium-sized (0.01 to 0.1%). The V gene is TRBV6-2 or TRBV6-3, the J gene TRBJ1-2, with a possible D match to TRBD1 (6 bases). This CDR3 has 13 amino acids. The germline V and J ends were trimmed by 6 bases and 0 bases, with 8 bases remaining between them. The germline V gene encodes CDR1 MNHEY and CDR2 SVGEGT. This chain's CDR3 is CASSPGANYGYTF. CDR3 coding DNA: TGTGCCAGCAGCCCAGGGGCTAACTATGGCTACACCTTC.

V usage is TRBV28 and J usage is TRBJ2-5; tentatively, D is TRBD2 (6 bases). The germline gives CDR1 MDHEN, CDR2 SYDVKM. The CDR3 is 13 amino acids. The V end lost 6 bases, the J end lost 4 bases, and 12 bases lay between the germline ends. Here the CDR3 reads CASRKAGVETQYF. The CDR3 DNA is TGTGCCAGCAGGAAAGCGGGCGTAGAGACCCAGTACTTC.

This clonotype was detected a few times. The J gene is TRBJ1-1, the V gene TRBV27; D is uncertain. The CDR3 length is 14 residues. Germline V gene lookup returns CDR1 MNHEY and CDR2 SMNVEV (reference sequence). Trimming left V 0 bases short and J 0 bases short, with 5 bases between. CDR3 loop: CASSLSGMNTEAFF. The CDR3 nucleotides are TGTGCCAGCAGTTTATCCGGGATGAACACTGAAGCTTTCTTT.

V gene TRBV6-1 combines with J gene TRBJ1-5; 7 bases match TRBD1. Germline loops: CDR1 MNHNS, CDR2 SASEGT. The J segment lost 6 bases and the V segment lost 4 bases, leaving 9 bases of the junction unmatched. CDR3 size: 15 residues. DNA of the CDR3: TGTGCCAGCAGTGCCTCGACAGGGTCTGGTCAGCCCCAGCATTTT. Protein sequence: CASSASTGSGQPQHF.

V gene TRBV20-1 combines with J gene TRBJ2-1; D perhaps matches TRBD2 (7 bases). In germline, CDR1 is DFQATT, CDR2 SNEGSKA (reference sequence). V lost 6 bases and J 0 bases, leaving 12 bases between the germline ends. This CDR3 comprises 14 residues. The CDR3 spells CSAGGRVSYNEQFF. CDR3 DNA sequence: TGCAGTGCCGGGGGGCGGGTCTCCTACAATGAGCAGTTCTTC.

The chain joins TRBV12-3 or TRBV12-4 to TRBJ1-5; TRBD1 aligns across 10 bases. After removal of 5 bases from V and 1 base from J, the junction contained 5 bases not matched to a gene. The CDR3 extends over 16 amino acids. CDR3 protein: CASSIGTGVSNQPQHF. The CDR3 DNA is TGTGCCAGCAGTATTGGGACAGGGGTAAGCAATCAGCCCCAGCATTTT.

This clonotype was detected a few times. The rearrangement uses TRBV2 and TRBJ1-2, with 8 bases matching TRBD1. The V segment lost 3 bases and the J segment 5 bases; nucleotides outside the gene matches: 2. Germline V gene lookup returns CDR1 SNHLY and CDR2 FYNNEI. This CDR3 contains 13 residues. The CDR3 sequence: CASSDGTGYGYTF. CDR3 sequence (DNA): TGTGCCAGCAGTGACGGGACAGGTTATGGCTACACCTTC.

V is TRBV7-2 and J is TRBJ1-2; 7 bases line up with TRBD1. This CDR3 is built from 15 residues. Germline V lookup: CDR1 SGHTA, CDR2 FQGNSA. Germline trimming cut 5 bases from V and 1 base from J; bases unmatched to any gene: 7. CDR3 in amino acids: CASSPSGQVNYGYTF. The CDR3 coding sequence is TGTGCCAGCAGCCCCAGCGGACAGGTTAACTATGGCTACACCTTC.

The chain couples TRBV20-1 to TRBJ1-1, with 9 positions matching TRBD1. The CDR3 is made up of 16 amino acids. CDR1 is DFQATT and CDR2 is SNEGSKA in the germline V gene (reference sequence). The V and J ends lost 0 bases and 0 bases, in that order; junction bases with no gene match: 5. The CDR3 sequence is CSARDYGQGMNTEAFF. The DNA for the CDR3 is TGCAGTGCTAGAGATTACGGACAGGGGATGAACACTGAAGCTTTCTTT.

This chain links TRBV6-2 or TRBV6-3 with TRBJ2-3; D perhaps matches TRBD1 (6 bases). The V gene lost 6 bases and the J gene lost 4 bases, with 11 bases spanning the gap. The CDR3 consists of 13 residues. In germline, CDR1 is MNHEY, CDR2 SVGEGT. The CDR3 coding sequence is TGTGCCAGCAGACAGGGTTTACCAGATACGCAGTATTTT. Its translation is CASRQGLPDTQYF.

This clonotype was counted only a few times. The V call is TRBV19, the J call TRBJ2-1, with 12 nucleotides matching TRBD2. This CDR3 is 15 amino acids long. Germline-derived CDR1 and CDR2 are LNHDA and SQIVND (reference sequence). V was clipped by 3 bases and J by 10 bases; unmatched bases: 7. The CDR3 spells CASSIRASGRAEQFF. CDR3 nucleotide sequence: TGTGCCAGTAGTATCAGGGCTAGCGGGAGGGCCGAGCAGTTCTTC. The whole variable domain, filled in from reference TRBV19 and TRBJ2-1, reads DGGITQSPKYLFRKEGQNVTLSCEQNLNHDAMYWYRQDPGQGLRLIYYSQIVNDFQKGDIAEGYSVSREKKESFPLTVTSAQKNPTAFYLCASSIRASGRAEQFFGPGTRLTVL.

The J gene is TRBJ2-5, the V gene TRBV28; D not certain. The germline gives CDR1 MDHEN, CDR2 SYDVKM. This CDR3 region has 15 residues. V was trimmed by 2 bases and J by 5 bases, leaving 15 bases between them. CDR3 amino acids: CASSLHGPSRETQYF. As DNA, the CDR3 is TGTGCCAGCAGTTTACATGGGCCAAGTCGGGAGACCCAGTACTTC.

This clonotype appeared a few times. The chain couples TRBV6-5 to TRBJ2-5; 9 nucleotides agree with TRBD2. Losses at the gene ends were 4 bases for V and 5 bases for J; bases not matched to a gene: 8. The germline gives CDR1 MNHEY, CDR2 SVGAGI. The CDR3 has 15 residues. CDR3 sequence (DNA): TGTGCCAGCAGTTGGGGCCTGGGGACTAGCGAGACCCAGTACTTC. This gives the protein CASSWGLGTSETQYF.

J is TRBJ1-6 and V is TRBV7-9, with D possibly TRBD1 on 5 matching bases. Deletions cut 5 bases from V and 5 bases from J, with 13 bases between. The length of the CDR3 is 15 residues. Germline V CDR1 and CDR2: SEHNR, FQNEAQ (reference sequence). CDR3 loop: CASSPGGGNNSPLHF. For the CDR3, the DNA is TGTGCCAGCAGCCCGGGTGGGGGAAATAATTCACCCCTCCACTTT.

The J gene is TRBJ2-5, the V gene TRBV6-1; 12 nucleotides match TRBD2. Germline lookup yields CDR1 MNHNS and CDR2 SASEGT. Unmatched junction bases numbered 5, after V lost 5 bases and J lost 4 bases. The CDR3 consists of 15 residues. The CDR3 bases are TGTGCCAGCAGTCGTCCGGGACTAGCGGGAGAGACCCAGTACTTC. It yields the protein CASSRPGLAGETQYF.

This chain joins TRBV12-3 or TRBV12-4 and TRBJ2-7; D gene ambiguous. The ends were cut back, 0 bases at V and 1 base at J, with 16 bases in the middle. This CDR3 region has 17 residues. CDR3 bases: TGTGCCAGCAGTTTAGCTAGAGGCGCCAAGGGTTCCTACGAGCAGTACTTC. This gives the protein CASSLARGAKGSYEQYF.

The chain carries TRBV7-8 and TRBJ2-7; possibly TRBD1 for D (6 bases). Trimming removed 3 bases at V and 0 bases at J, with 9 bases between. CDR3 length: 14 amino acids. CDR1 SGHVS and CDR2 FQNEAQ come from the germline V gene. The CDR3 sequence: CASSLQGSSYEQYF. The CDR3 DNA sequence: TGTGCCAGCAGCTTGCAGGGGTCCTCCTACGAGCAGTACTTC.

Only a few counts were recorded for this clonotype. V gene TRBV19 combines with J gene TRBJ1-2, with D perhaps matching TRBD1 (5 bases). This CDR3 comprises 13 residues. Trimming stripped 3 bases from V and 7 bases from J, with 12 bases between. Germline V lookup: CDR1 LNHDA, CDR2 SQIVND (reference sequence). CDR3 amino acids: CASSIGRGPGYTF. CDR3 nucleotides: TGTGCCAGTAGTATTGGAAGGGGACCTGGCTACACCTTC. The entire variable domain, with the rest obtained from reference TRBV19 and TRBJ1-2, is as follows: DGGITQSPKYLFRKEGQNVTLSCEQNLNHDAMYWYRQDPGQGLRLIYYSQIVNDFQKGDIAEGYSVSREKKESFPLTVTSAQKNPTAFYLCASSIGRGPGYTFGSGTRLTVV.

This clonotype has just a few counts. The rearrangement uses TRBV20-1 and TRBJ2-5; tentatively, D is TRBD1 (6 bases). Germline lookup yields CDR1 DFQATT and CDR2 SNEGSKA (reference sequence). The CDR3 extends over 15 amino acids. V was shortened by 6 bases and J by 2 bases, with 19 bases between the two germline ends. This CDR3 is CSAHLPDSVQETQYF. CDR3 coding DNA: TGCAGTGCACATCTCCCGGACAGCGTACAAGAGACCCAGTACTTC.